This TCR beta chain emerged from a study of tumor-infiltrating lymphocytes in primary liver carcinoma. In germline, CDR1 is WSHSY, CDR2 SAAADI. The CDR3 has 14 residues. V was cut by 6 bases and J by 2 bases, with 11 bases left in between. Co-extraction yielded RNA and DNA from around 18-30 mg of unsorted bulk tissue. This clonotype was seen ten or more times. The authors made TCR beta cDNA from about 500 ng total RNA with a constant-region primer. The TCR beta library was amplified through three nested multiplex PCR rounds in a modified ARM-PCR procedure. A C-beta reverse primer and TRBV1-TRBV30 forward primers served in each of the first two PCR rounds, at 10 cycles apiece. Each CDR3 protein gets one entry after TCRdb re-called the multiplex PCR reads with MiXCR. The table includes 95,000 to 150,000 distinct CDR3 sequences, 55% to 75% detected once.

Sequencing was performed on liver tumor tissue from sampling region 3. Subset in this sample: tumor region T3, left-lateral pole. The source of this sequence is a woman aged 55 to 70 with primary liver carcinoma and hepatitis B virus infection. The chain employs TRBV10-2 and TRBJ1-3, with D possibly TRBD1 on 6 matching bases. The CDR3 spells CASRSGGPGNTIYF. CDR3 bases: TGCGCCAGCAGGTCGGGGGGGCCTGGAAACACCATATATTTT.